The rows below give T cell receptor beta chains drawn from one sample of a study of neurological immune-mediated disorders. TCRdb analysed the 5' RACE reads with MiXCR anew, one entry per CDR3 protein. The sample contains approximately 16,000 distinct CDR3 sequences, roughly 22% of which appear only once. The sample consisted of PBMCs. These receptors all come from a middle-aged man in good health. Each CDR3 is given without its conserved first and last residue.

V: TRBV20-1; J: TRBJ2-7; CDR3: SARGDSYEQY
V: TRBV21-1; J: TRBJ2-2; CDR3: ANPGLAENTGELF
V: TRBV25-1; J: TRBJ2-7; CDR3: ASSPTSANSYEQY
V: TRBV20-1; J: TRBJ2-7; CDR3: SARELAPSYEQY
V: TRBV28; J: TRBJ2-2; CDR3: ASSLGRADTGELF
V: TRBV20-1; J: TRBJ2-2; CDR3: SARDGGLAGVTGELF
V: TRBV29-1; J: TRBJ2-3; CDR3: SVERQTLLTDTQY
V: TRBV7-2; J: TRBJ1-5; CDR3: ASSLSEYSNQPQH
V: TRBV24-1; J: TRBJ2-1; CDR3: ATSDSYGTGDEQF
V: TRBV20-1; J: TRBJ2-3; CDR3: SARGQGLSGKRDTDTQY
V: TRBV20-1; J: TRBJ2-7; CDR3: SDRDYGYEQY
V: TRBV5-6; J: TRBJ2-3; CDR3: ATSGGRTDTQY
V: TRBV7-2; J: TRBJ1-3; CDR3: ASRLPAGASGNTIY
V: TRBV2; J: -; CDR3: ASSLASGDYEQY
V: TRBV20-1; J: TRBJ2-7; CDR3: SARKFGDINYEQY
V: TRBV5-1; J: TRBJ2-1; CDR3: ASSLDLGYNEQF
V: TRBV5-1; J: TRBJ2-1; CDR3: ASSEQGSYNEQF
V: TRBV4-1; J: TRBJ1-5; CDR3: ASSQAPPTGLVIQPQH
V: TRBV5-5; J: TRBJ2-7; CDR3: ASSYRTEAYEQY
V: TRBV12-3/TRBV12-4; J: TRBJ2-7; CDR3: ASNLGGGLHEQY
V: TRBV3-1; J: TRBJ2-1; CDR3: ASSQVTGHWF
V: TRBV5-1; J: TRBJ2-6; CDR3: ASSSDSSGANVLT
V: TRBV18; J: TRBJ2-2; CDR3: ASSPQGLNTGELF
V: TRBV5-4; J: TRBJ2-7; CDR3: ASSSLGGRRYEQY
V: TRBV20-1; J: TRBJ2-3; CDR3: SARDRGGADTQY
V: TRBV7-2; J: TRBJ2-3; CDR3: ASSLSSGTDTQY
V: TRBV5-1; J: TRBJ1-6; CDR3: ASRSDLGVSYNSPLH
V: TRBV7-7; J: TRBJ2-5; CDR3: ASSSTRDGPQY
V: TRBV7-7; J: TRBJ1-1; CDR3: ASSFRRGSEAF
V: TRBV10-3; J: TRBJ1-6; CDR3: AIKQEGGLTYNSPLH
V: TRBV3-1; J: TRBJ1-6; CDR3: ASSYGDRNSPLH
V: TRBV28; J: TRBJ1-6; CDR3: ASRTPGQGNSPLH
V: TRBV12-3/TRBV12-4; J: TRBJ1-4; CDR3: ASSFWGRVNEKLF
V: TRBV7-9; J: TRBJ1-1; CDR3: ASRTVGTVNTEAF
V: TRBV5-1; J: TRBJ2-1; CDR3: ASSLLGTGADEQF
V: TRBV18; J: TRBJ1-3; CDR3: ASSQQPGLRDGNTIY
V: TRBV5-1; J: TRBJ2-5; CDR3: ASSLQRTQY
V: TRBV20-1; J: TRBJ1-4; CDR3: SAPEGSTNEKLF
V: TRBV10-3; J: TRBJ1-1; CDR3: AISEQDSMNTEAF